The entry that follows covers one TCR beta chain sequence. Its antigen is undetermined. This record comes from a study of shared clonotypes between healthy human individuals. Assay: immunoSEQ multiplex PCR; the TCRdb copy retains only in-frame clones and omits some. The sample carries over 2 million clones, over 85% recorded once. Trimming shortened V by 0 bases and J by 1 base, and 9 bases separated the two germline ends. Germline lookup yields CDR1 SGHNT and CDR2 YYREEE (reference sequence). This CDR3 spans 15 amino acids. The study separated CD4+ cells into CD45RA+ naive and CD45RA-negative memory subsets. Notes on the study in general: Having only a few donors restricted how much genetic and exposure-history diversity was captured. Generally, naive subsets (rather than memory subsets) showed larger estimated richness. The expectation was that sequencing depth would affect clonotype sharing among donors.

The V call is TRBV5-4, the J call TRBJ2-3, with D perhaps given as TRBD1 or TRBD2 (5 bases each). The sequence derives from a man aged 18-30 years in good health. Sequences were obtained from naive CD4+ T cells sorted from blood. The subset here: CD45RA+ positively selected. DNA of the CDR3: TGTGCCAGCAGCTTGGTCGGGACCGGCACAGATACGCAGTATTTT. This gives the protein CASSLVGTGTDTQYF.